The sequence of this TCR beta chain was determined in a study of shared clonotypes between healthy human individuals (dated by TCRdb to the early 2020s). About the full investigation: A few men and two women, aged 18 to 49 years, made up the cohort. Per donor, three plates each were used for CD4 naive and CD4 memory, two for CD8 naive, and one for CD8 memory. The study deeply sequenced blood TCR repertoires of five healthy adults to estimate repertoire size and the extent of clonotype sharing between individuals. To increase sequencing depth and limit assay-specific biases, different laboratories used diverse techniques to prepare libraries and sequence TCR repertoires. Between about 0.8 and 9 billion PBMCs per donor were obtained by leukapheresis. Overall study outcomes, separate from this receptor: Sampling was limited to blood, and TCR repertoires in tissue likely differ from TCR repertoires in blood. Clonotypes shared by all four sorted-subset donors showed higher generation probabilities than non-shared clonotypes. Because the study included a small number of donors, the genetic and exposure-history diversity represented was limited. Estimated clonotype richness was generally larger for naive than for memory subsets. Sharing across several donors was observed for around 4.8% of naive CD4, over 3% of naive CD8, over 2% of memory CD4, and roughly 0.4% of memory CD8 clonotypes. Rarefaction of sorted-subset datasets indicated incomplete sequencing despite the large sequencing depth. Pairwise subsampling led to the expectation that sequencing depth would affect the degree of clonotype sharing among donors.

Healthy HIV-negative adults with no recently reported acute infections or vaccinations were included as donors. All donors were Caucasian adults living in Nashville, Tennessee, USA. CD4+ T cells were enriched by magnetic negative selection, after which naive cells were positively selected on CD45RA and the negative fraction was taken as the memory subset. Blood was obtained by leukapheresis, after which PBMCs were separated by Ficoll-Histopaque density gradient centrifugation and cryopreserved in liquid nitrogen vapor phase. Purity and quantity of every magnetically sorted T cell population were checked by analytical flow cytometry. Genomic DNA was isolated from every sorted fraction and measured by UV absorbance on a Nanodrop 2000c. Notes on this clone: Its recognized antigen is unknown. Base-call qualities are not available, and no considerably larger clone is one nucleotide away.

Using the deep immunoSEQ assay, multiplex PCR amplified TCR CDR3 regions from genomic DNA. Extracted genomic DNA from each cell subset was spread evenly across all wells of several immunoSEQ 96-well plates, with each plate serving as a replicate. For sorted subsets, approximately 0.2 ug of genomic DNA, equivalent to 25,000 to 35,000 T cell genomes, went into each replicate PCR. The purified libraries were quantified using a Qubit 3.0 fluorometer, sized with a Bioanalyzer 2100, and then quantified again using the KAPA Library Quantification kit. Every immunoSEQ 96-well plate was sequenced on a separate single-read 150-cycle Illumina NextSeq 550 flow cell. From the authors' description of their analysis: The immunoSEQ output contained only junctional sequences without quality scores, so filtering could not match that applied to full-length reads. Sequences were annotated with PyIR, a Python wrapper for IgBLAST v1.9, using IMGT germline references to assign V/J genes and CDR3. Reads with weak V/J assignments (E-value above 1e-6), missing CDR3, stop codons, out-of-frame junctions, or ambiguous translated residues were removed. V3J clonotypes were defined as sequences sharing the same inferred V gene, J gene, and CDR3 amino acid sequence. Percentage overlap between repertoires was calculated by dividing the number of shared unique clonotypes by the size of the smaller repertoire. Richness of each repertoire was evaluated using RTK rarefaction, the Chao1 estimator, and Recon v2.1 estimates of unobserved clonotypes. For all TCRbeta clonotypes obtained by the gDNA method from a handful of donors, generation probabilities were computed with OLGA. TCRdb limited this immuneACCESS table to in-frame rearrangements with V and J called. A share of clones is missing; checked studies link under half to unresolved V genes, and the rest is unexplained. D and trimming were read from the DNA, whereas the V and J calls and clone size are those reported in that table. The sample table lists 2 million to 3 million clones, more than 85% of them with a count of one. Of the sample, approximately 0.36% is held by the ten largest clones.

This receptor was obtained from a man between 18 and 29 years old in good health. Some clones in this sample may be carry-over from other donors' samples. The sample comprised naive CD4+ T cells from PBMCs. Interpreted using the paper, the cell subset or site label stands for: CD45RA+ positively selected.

The CDR3 region: CASSYRTGFGEQYF. Here is the DNA: TGTGCCAGCAGTTACCGGACAGGTTTCGGGGAGCAGTACTTC. This chain joins TRBV6-5 to TRBJ2-7, with TRBD1 matching 7 junction bases. The CDR3 sequence holds 14 residues, the cysteine and phenylalanine included. This entry keeps only the CDR3 DNA: 42 bases, framed from base 1. V trim: 2 bases; J trim: 7 bases; unmatched bases: 8. The germline V gene yields MNHEY for CDR1 and SVGAGI for CDR2.